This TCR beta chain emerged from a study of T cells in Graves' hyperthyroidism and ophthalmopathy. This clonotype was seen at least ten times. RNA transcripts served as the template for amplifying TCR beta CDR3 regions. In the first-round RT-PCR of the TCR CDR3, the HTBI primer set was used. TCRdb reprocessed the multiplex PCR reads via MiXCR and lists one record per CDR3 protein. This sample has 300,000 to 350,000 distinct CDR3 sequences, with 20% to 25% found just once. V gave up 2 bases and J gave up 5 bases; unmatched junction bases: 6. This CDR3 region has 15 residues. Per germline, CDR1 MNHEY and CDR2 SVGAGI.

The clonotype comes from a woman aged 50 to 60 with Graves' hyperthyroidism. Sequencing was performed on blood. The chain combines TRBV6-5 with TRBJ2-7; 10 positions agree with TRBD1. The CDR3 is CASSYPGQGGHEQYF. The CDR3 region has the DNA TGTGCCAGCAGTTACCCCGGACAGGGGGGCCACGAGCAGTACTTC.